This T cell receptor (beta chain) is from a study of cytomegalovirus exposure and HLA in healthy donors. Across the whole study: HLA-typed donors contributed 80 million to 85 million unique TCRs, which were held in an early data release. Notes on the study in general: The study assumed roughly uniform donor sequencing depth for presence/absence analyses. For most TCR beta V segments, an earlier analysis put the productive rate at about 87% or about 30% of the time. Associated with HLA alleles at 0.05 false discovery rate in a later analysis were 16,951 TCR beta sequences.

Trimming took off 4 bases at V and 5 bases at J, with 24 bases between the two ends. Germline CDR1 is SGHAT and CDR2 is FQNNGV. CDR3 length equals 19 residues. Regarding this clone: As yet, its antigen is unknown.

Primers included in the PCR were 60 Vbeta and 13 Jbeta primers. Sequencing used immunoSEQ multiplex PCR; TCRdb keeps in-frame clones, though not all of them. The sample carries about 40,000 clones, roughly 80% recorded once. The origin of this receptor is a woman aged 18-29 years in good health and CMV-seropositive. This sequence joins TRBV11-2 and TRBJ1-6; no firm D call. Input material: PBMCs. The CDR3 sequence: CASSSPMGAERPDNSPLHF. The CDR3 DNA follows: TGTGCCAGCAGCTCACCCATGGGAGCAGAAAGACCAGATAATTCACCCCTCCACTTT.